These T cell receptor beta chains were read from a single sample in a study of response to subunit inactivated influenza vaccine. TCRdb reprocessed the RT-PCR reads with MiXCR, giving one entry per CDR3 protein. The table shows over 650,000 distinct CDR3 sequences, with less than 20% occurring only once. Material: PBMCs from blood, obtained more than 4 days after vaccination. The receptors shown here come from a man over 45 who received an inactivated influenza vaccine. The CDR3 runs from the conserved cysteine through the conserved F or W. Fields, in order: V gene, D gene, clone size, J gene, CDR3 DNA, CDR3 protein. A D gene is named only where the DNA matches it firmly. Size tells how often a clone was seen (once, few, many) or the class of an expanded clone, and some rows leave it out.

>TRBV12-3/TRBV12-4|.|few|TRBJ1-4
TGTGCCAGCCAGGTGTCAGCTAATGAAAAACTGTTTTTT
CASQVSANEKLFF
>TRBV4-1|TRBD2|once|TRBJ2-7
TGCGCCAGCAGCCATCTTAGCGGGACGAGCTCCTACGAGCAGTACTTC
CASSHLSGTSSYEQYF
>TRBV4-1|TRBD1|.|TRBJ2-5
TGCGCCAGCAGTCCGATTTTGACAGGGATACAAGAGACCCAGTACTTC
CASSPILTGIQETQYF
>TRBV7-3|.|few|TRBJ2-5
TGTGCCAGCAGCTTAAAAGACCAAGAGACCCAGTACTTC
CASSLKDQETQYF
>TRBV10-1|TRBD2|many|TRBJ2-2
TGCGCCAGCAGTGAGGGACTAGCGGGTCCAACCGGGGAGCTGTTTTTT
CASSEGLAGPTGELFF
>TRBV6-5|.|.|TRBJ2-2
TGTGCCAGCAGTTACTGGGACGGGGCTAGGGGCACCGGGGAGCTGTTTTTT
CASSYWDGARGTGELFF
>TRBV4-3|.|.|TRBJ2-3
TGCGCCAGCAGCCAAGACAGGCCCCCAGATACGCAGTATTTT
CASSQDRPPDTQYF
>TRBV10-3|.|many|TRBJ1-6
TGTGCCATCAGTGACAGGACAGCAGGTTCACCCCTCCACTTT
CAISDRTAGSPLHF
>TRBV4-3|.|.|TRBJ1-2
TGCGCCAGCAGTTTCGGAGGGGGTTTGAACTATGGCTACACCTTC
CASSFGGGLNYGYTF
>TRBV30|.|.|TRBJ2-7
TGTGCCTGGAGTGCAAACCTTGCCTACGAGCAGTACTTC
CAWSANLAYEQYF
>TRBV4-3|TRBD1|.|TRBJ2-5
TGCGCCAGCAGCCAAGCCAAAATAACGACAGGGGGAGAGACCCAGTACTTC
CASSQAKITTGGETQYF
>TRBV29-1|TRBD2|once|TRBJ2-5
TGCAGCGTTCGTGGCCTAGCGGGAGAACACCAAGAGACCCAGTACTTC
CSVRGLAGEHQETQYF